These 26 T cell receptor beta chains share one sample of origin, sequenced in a study of radiotherapy plus CTLA-4 blockade in lung cancer. Using immunoSEQ multiplex PCR, the repertoire was profiled, and TCRdb retains in-frame clones only, with some absent. The sample comprises about 76,000 clones, 60% to 85% of which are singletons, and 22% rests with the top ten. Here the sequenced sample was peripheral blood, taken from a patient treated with radiotherapy plus ipilimumab. These receptors were obtained from a human donor with non-small cell lung cancer whose response to radiotherapy plus ipilimumab could not be evaluated. Some clones in this sample may be carry-over from other donors' samples.

The J gene is TRBJ2-7, the V gene TRBV6-6, with 7 nucleotides matching TRBD2. Germline lookup yields CDR1 MNHNY and CDR2 SVGAGI (reference sequence). The CDR3 contains 15 residues. V dropped 2 bases and J dropped 4; count of bases not matched to a gene: 8. CDR3 region: CASSYAGDQGYEQYF. CDR3 in DNA: TGTGCCAGCAGTTACGCGGGAGATCAGGGTTACGAGCAGTACTTC.

This clone was counted only a few times. The DNA of the CDR3 is TGCGCCAGCAGCCGATCGGCGGGCGGGGGAGTGACAGATACGCAGTATTTT. It codes for CASSRSAGGGVTDTQYF. The V gene is TRBV5-1, the J gene TRBJ2-3; 7 bases align to TRBD2. The V gene's germline CDR1 is SGHRS and CDR2 YFSETQ. There are 17 residues in the CDR3. V lost 4 bases to trimming and J lost 3 bases; unmatched junction nucleotides: 14.

This rearrangement joins TRBV2 to TRBJ1-6; 7 bases align to TRBD1. Germline trimming cut 4 bases from V and 9 bases from J; bases unmatched to any gene: 6. Germline loops: CDR1 SNHLY, CDR2 FYNNEI. The CDR3 contains 14 residues. CDR3 loop: CASSGAQGTSPLHF. The CDR3 DNA follows: TGTGCCAGCAGTGGGGCACAGGGGACTTCACCCCTCCACTTT. Supplemented by reference TRBV2 and TRBJ1-6, the full variable domain reads EPEVTQTPSHQVTQMGQEVILRCVPISNHLYFYWYRQILGQKVEFLVSFYNNEISEKSEIFDDQFSVERPDGSNFTLKIRSTKLEDSAMYFCASSGAQGTSPLHFGNGTRLTVT.

The rearrangement joins TRBV28 to TRBJ1-4, with D hard to call. CDR3 size: 15 residues. The ends were cut back, 4 bases at V and 7 bases at J, with 16 bases in the middle. CDR1 is MDHEN, CDR2 SYDVKM, per germline. CDR3 in DNA: TGTGCCAGCAGTTCCTTCCTTCTCCTAGGTGAAAAACTGTTTTTT. This encodes CASSSFLLLGEKLFF. The full variable domain, with the rest looked up from reference TRBV28 and TRBJ1-4, is DVKVTQSSRYLVKRTGEKVFLECVQDMDHENMFWYRQDPGLGLRLIYFSYDVKMKEKGDIPEGYSVSREKKERFSLILESASTNQTSMYLCASSSFLLLGEKLFFGSGTQLSVL.

The chain combines TRBV10-2 with TRBJ2-2; 9 nucleotides align to TRBD1. Trimming removed 8 bases from V and 2 bases from J; junction bases left unmatched: 6. Germline values: CDR1 WSHSY, CDR2 SAAADI. The CDR3 length is 15 residues. The CDR3 coding sequence is TGCGCCAGCGGAAGACAGGGGGTTAACACCGGGGAGCTGTTTTTT. This translates into CASGRQGVNTGELFF.

The count of this clone is one. The chain combines TRBV5-8 with TRBJ2-7; 8 positions agree with TRBD1. The CDR3 consists of 14 residues. After removal of 2 bases from V and 4 bases from J, the junction contained 5 bases not matched to a gene. Germline V lookup: CDR1 SGHTS, CDR2 YDEGEE. The CDR3 DNA follows: TGTGCCAGCAGCTTAGGACAGGGCAAATACGAGCAGTACTTC. Encoded protein: CASSLGQGKYEQYF.

Only a few counts were recorded for this clone. The chain combines TRBV2 with TRBJ1-4; 9 bases are a match to TRBD1. This CDR3 spans 15 amino acids. Germline V CDR1 and CDR2: SNHLY, FYNNEI. The V and J ends lost 3 bases and 7 bases, in that order; junction bases with no gene match: 6. The CDR3 protein is CASSEVTTGGEKLFF. The CDR3 region has the DNA TGTGCCAGCAGTGAGGTCACGACAGGGGGTGAAAAACTGTTTTTT.

The rearrangement links TRBV6-1 to TRBJ2-5; 12 nucleotides align to TRBD2. The J call is doubtful: the DNA matches TRBJ2-7 better. The length of the CDR3 is 14 residues. Germline V gene lookup returns CDR1 MNHNS and CDR2 SASEGT. The CDR3 protein is CASSETSGGYEQYF. The DNA of the CDR3 is TGTGCCAGCAGTGAGACTAGCGGGGGCTACGAGCAGTACTTC.

This sequence joins TRBV27 and TRBJ2-2; possible D gene TRBD2, 6 bases. Germline V gene sequence: CDR1 MNHEY, CDR2 SMNVEV (reference sequence). Trimming took 5 bases from V and 4 from J, leaving 8 bases between them. The CDR3 spans 13 residues. Written as DNA, the CDR3 is TGTGCCAGCAGTATCGGGGGCACCGGGGAGCTGTTTTTT. Protein sequence: CASSIGGTGELFF.

This clone was detected once. The gene calls are TRBV19 and TRBJ2-7; 8 bases agree with TRBD1. Germline values: CDR1 LNHDA, CDR2 SQIVND (reference sequence). This CDR3 has 14 amino acids. J gave up 1 base and V 3 bases, and 2 bases lay outside the gene matches. The CDR3 bases are TGTGCCAGTAGTATCCGGACAGGGTCCTACGAGCAGTACTTC. As protein: CASSIRTGSYEQYF.

V is TRBV7-8 and J is TRBJ1-6; D is undetermined. The CDR3 is 12 amino acids. Germline CDR1 SGHVS, CDR2 FQNEAQ. The ends were cut back, 5 bases at V and 7 bases at J, with 6 bases in the middle. CDR3 DNA: TGTGCCAGCAGCCTATTCAATTCACCCCTCCACTTT. Translation gives CASSLFNSPLHF.

The rearrangement uses TRBV7-3 and TRBJ2-2, with D perhaps TRBD1 (6 bases). V was trimmed by 1 base and J by 0 bases, leaving 15 bases between them. CDR3 length: 18 residues. Germline values: CDR1 SGHTA, CDR2 FQGTGA. The CDR3 nucleotides are TGTGCCAGCAGCTTAAACTTCCCAGGGGCGGCGAACACCGGGGAGCTGTTTTTT. Translated, it gives CASSLNFPGAANTGELFF.

The chain couples TRBV27 to TRBJ2-7; TRBD1 might be the D (5 bases). The germline V and J ends were trimmed by 5 bases and 0 bases, with 11 bases remaining between them. In germline, CDR1 is MNHEY, CDR2 SMNVEV (reference sequence). The CDR3 contains 14 residues. This CDR3 reads CASSPSGRSYEQYF. The CDR3 DNA reads as TGTGCCAGCAGTCCTTCAGGGCGCTCCTACGAGCAGTACTTC.

This clone has only a few counts. The chain is built from TRBV6-5 and TRBJ1-5, with D perhaps matching TRBD1 (5 bases). Trimming left V 4 bases short and J 7 bases short, with 14 bases between. CDR1 MNHEY and CDR2 SVGAGI come from the germline V gene. CDR3 size: 14 residues. The CDR3 bases are TGTGCCAGCAGTTCCGCGGCAGGGCGGCAGCCCCAGCATTTT. Encoded protein: CASSSAAGRQPQHF.

The chain carries TRBV15 and TRBJ2-5, with D possibly TRBD2 on 6 matching bases. Judging by the DNA end, TRBJ2-7 fits better; the J call may be wrong. Germline CDR1 is LNHNV and CDR2 is YYDKDF (reference sequence). CDR3 length: 14 amino acids. For the CDR3, the DNA is TGTGCCACCAGCAGAGATGTTGGGGGGTACGAGCAGTACTTC. Its translation: CATSRDVGGYEQYF.

The gene calls are TRBV7-3 and TRBJ2-5, with TRBD1 identical over 7 bases. Unmatched junction bases numbered 15, after V lost 4 bases and J lost 4 bases. Germline CDR1 reads SGHTA; CDR2 reads FQGTGA. The CDR3 sequence is 17 residues long. This CDR3 is CASSSVVRGPGLETQYF. CDR3 nucleotides: TGTGCCAGCAGCTCTGTGGTAAGGGGGCCGGGGTTAGAGACCCAGTACTTC.

The chain carries TRBV7-9 and TRBJ2-2; D perhaps matches TRBD1 (6 bases). This CDR3 spans 17 amino acids. The V gene's germline CDR1 is SEHNR and CDR2 FQNEAQ (reference sequence). Trimming shortened V by 5 bases and J by 0 bases, and 16 bases separated the two germline ends. CDR3: CASSQDRGTTNTGELFF. In nucleotides, the CDR3 is TGTGCCAGCAGCCAAGATAGAGGGACAACGAACACCGGGGAGCTGTTTTTT. Full variable domain (remainder filled in from reference TRBV7-9 and TRBJ2-2): DTGVSQNPRHKITKRGQNVTFRCDPISEHNRLYWYRQTLGQGPEFLTYFQNEAQLEKSRLLSDRFSAERPKGSFSTLEIQRTEQGDSAMYLCASSQDRGTTNTGELFFGEGSRLTVL.

The V call is TRBV2, the J call TRBJ2-3; 8 nucleotides agree with TRBD1. The V and J ends lost 1 base and 8 bases, in that order; junction bases with no gene match: 14. The CDR3 loop spans 17 amino acids. Germline V gene lookup returns CDR1 SNHLY and CDR2 FYNNEI. In DNA form, the CDR3 reads TGTGCCAGCAGTGAAGGTCTTAGGGGCAGGGGGCGAGGTACGCAGTATTTT. It codes for CASSEGLRGRGRGTQYF.

The V and J genes are TRBV11-2 and TRBJ2-7, with D possibly being TRBD2 (5 bases). There are 15 residues in the CDR3. The germline V and J ends were trimmed by 4 bases and 3 bases, with 16 bases remaining between them. Germline V gene sequence: CDR1 SGHAT, CDR2 FQNNGV. The CDR3 region is CASSSKPDSIYEQYF. CDR3 bases: TGTGCCAGCAGCTCCAAACCGGACTCCATCTACGAGCAGTACTTC. Full variable domain (rest looked up from reference TRBV11-2 and TRBJ2-7): EAGVAQSPRYKIIEKRQSVAFWCNPISGHATLYWYQQILGQGPKLLIQFQNNGVVDDSQLPKDRFSAERLKGVDSTLKIQPAKLEDSAVYLCASSSKPDSIYEQYFGPGTRLTVT.

This chain links TRBV7-6 with TRBJ2-3, with TRBD2 as a possible D gene (7 bases). This CDR3 contains 16 residues. V was clipped by 0 bases and J by 4 bases, with 14 bases between them. CDR1 SGHVS and CDR2 FNYEAQ come from the germline V gene. Here the CDR3 reads CASSLAGGLGADTQYF. CDR3 DNA: TGTGCCAGCAGCTTAGCGGGGGGGCTGGGGGCAGATACGCAGTATTTT.

The chain links TRBV4-1 to TRBJ2-3, with D possibly TRBD2 on 5 matching bases. The germline V gene has CDR1 MGHRA and CDR2 YSYEKL. The length of the CDR3 is 15 residues. V dropped 1 base and J dropped 1 base, with 9 bases sitting between them. The CDR3 here is CASSQVGSGTDTQYF. The CDR3 nucleotides read TGCGCCAGCAGCCAAGTAGGTAGCGGCACAGATACGCAGTATTTT.

The chain employs TRBV9 and TRBJ1-2; TRBD1 might be the D (5 bases). CDR3 length: 14 residues. The germline gives CDR1 SGDLS, CDR2 YYNGEE. V lost 4 bases to trimming and J lost 3 bases, with 13 bases between them. This chain's CDR3 is CASSITGHDYGYTF. CDR3 in DNA: TGTGCCAGCAGCATTACCGGACATGACTATGGCTACACCTTC.

This clone was picked up a small number of times. CDR3 DNA: TGTGCCAGCAGCGGGCTTGACACTGAAGCTTTCTTT. This encodes CASSGLDTEAFF. V usage is TRBV9 and J usage is TRBJ1-1; D is unclear. The V gene lost 3 bases and the J gene lost 3 bases, with 6 bases spanning the gap. This CDR3 has 12 amino acids. CDR1 is SGDLS and CDR2 is YYNGEE in the germline V gene.

This clone has a handful of counts. The chain has TRBV19 and TRBJ2-6, with TRBD1 identical over 9 bases. This CDR3 comprises 17 residues. V shed 5 bases, J shed 1 base, and the junction held 6 bases outside the gene matches. Germline V gives CDR1 LNHDA, CDR2 SQIVND (reference sequence). The CDR3 here is CASSPTGTGSGANVLTF. The CDR3 coding sequence is TGTGCCAGTAGTCCGACAGGGACAGGGTCTGGGGCCAACGTCCTGACTTTC.

This chain connects TRBV29-1 to TRBJ1-1, with TRBD1 matching 8 bases. The germline V gene has CDR1 SQVTM and CDR2 ANQGSEA. The V and J ends lost 7 bases and 5 bases, in that order; junction bases with no gene match: 6. This CDR3 contains 12 residues. The CDR3 DNA sequence: TGCAGCGCCGACAGGGGTCAAACTGAAGCTTTCTTT. Encoded protein: CSADRGQTEAFF.

The rearrangement links TRBV28 to TRBJ1-1; D might be TRBD1 (6 bases). V was pared by 7 bases and J by 0 bases, with 15 bases between. The CDR3 length is 15 residues. Per the germline V gene, CDR1 is MDHEN and CDR2 is SYDVKM. CDR3 sequence (DNA): TGTGCCAGCACCCCCTGGACAGCCCTGAACACTGAAGCTTTCTTT. This translates into CASTPWTALNTEAFF.